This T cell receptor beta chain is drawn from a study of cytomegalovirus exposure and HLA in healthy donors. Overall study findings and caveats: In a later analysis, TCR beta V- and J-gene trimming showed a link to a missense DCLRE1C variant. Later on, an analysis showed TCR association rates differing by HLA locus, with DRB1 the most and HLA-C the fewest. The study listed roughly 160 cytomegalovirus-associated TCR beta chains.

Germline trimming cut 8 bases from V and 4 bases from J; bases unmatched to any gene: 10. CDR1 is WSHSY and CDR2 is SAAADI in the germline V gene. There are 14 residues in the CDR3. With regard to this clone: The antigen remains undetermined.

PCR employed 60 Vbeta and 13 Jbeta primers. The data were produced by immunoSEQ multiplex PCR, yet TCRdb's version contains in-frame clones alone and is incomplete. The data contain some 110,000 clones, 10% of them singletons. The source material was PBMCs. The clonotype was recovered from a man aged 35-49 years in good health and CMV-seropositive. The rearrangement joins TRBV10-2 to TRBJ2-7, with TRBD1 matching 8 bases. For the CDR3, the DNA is TGCGCCAGCTCTGAAGGCAGGGGGCAATACGAGCAGTACTTC. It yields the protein CASSEGRGQYEQYF.